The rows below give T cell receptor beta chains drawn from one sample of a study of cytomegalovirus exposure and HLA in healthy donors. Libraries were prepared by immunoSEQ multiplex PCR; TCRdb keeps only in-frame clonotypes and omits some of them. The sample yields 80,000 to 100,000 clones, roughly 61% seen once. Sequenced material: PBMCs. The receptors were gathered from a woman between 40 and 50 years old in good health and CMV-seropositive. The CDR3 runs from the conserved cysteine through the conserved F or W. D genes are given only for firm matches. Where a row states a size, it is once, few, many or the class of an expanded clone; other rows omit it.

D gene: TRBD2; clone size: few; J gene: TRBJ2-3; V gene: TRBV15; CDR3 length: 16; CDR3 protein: CATSRDGTSVRDTQYF; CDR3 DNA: TGTGCCACCAGCAGAGACGGGACTAGCGTAAGAGATACGCAGTATTTT
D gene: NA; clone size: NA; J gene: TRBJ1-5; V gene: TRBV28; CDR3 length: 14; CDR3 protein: CASSRRVSNQPQHF; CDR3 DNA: TGTGCCAGCAGCCGCAGGGTTAGCAATCAGCCCCAGCATTTT
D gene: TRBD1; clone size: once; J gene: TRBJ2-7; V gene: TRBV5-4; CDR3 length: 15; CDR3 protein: CASSPSGDRGDEQYF; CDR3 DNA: TGTGCCAGCAGCCCCTCAGGGGACAGGGGTGACGAGCAGTACTTC
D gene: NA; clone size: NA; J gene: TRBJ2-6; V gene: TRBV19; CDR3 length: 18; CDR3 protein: CASSIDPSGGSGANVLTF; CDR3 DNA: TGTGCCAGTAGTATAGATCCCTCTGGGGGGTCTGGGGCCAACGTCCTGACTTTC
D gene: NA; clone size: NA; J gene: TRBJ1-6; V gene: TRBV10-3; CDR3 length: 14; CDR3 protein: CAISESLGQSHLHF; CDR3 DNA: TGTGCCATCAGTGAGTCCCTAGGACAGTCTCACCTCCACTTT
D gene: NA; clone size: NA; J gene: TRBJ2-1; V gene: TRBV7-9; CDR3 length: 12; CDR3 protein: CASSLRGDEQFF; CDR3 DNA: TGTGCCAGCAGCTTACGGGGAGATGAGCAGTTCTTC
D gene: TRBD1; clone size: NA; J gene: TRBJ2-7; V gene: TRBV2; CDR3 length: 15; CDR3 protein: CASRPTGEVPYEQYF; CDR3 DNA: TGTGCCAGCAGGCCGACAGGGGAGGTCCCCTACGAGCAGTACTTC
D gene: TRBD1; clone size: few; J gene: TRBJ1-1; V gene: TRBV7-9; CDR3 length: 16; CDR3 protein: CASSLALGTGFTEAFF; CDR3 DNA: TGTGCCAGCAGCTTAGCGCTGGGGACAGGGTTCACTGAAGCTTTCTTT
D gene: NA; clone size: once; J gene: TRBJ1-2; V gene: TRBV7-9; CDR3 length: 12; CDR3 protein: CAGEQGRLGYTF; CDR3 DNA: TGTGCCGGAGAACAGGGTCGGTTGGGCTACACCTTC
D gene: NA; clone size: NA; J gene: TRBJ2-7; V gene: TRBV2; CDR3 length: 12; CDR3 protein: CASRDRGPEQYF; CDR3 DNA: TGTGCCAGCAGGGACAGAGGACCCGAGCAGTACTTC
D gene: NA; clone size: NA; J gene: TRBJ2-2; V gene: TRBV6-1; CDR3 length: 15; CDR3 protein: CASSGQARNAGELFF; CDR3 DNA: TGTGCCAGCAGTGGACAAGCTCGCAACGCCGGGGAGCTGTTTTTT
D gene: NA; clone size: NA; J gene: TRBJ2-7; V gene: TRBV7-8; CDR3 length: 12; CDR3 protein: CASSPTSYEQYF; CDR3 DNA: TGTGCCAGCAGCCCGACTAGCTACGAGCAGTACTTC
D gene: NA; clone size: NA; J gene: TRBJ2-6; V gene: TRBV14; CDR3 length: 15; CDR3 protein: CASSQGSAGANVLTF; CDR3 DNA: TGTGCCAGCAGCCAGGGGAGCGCTGGGGCCAACGTCCTGACTTTC
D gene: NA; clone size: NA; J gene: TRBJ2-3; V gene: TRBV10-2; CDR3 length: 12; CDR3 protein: CASSPSTDTQYF; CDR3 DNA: TGCGCCAGCAGTCCAAGCACAGATACGCAGTATTTT
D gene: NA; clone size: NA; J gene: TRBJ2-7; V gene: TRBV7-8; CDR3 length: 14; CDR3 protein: CASSLSSSSYEQYF; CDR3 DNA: TGTGCCAGCAGCTTAAGTAGCAGCAGTTACGAGCAGTACTTC
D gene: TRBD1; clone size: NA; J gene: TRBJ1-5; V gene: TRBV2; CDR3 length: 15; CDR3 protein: CASSTQGASNQPQHF; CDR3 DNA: TGTGCCAGCAGCACACAGGGGGCTAGCAATCAGCCCCAGCATTTT
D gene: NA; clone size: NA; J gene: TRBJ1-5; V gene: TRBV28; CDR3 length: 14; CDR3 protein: CASSTRGSNQPQHF; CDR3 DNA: TGTGCCAGCAGTACCAGGGGTAGCAATCAGCCCCAGCATTTT
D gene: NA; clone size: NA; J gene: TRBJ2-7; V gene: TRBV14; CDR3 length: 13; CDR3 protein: CASSLGGSYEQYF; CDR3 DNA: TGTGCCAGCAGCCTTGGGGGGTCCTACGAGCAGTACTTC
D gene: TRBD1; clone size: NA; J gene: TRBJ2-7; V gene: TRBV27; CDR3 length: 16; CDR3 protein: CASSLAGQGNSYEQYF; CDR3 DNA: TGTGCCAGCAGTTTAGCGGGACAGGGCAACTCCTACGAGCAGTACTTC
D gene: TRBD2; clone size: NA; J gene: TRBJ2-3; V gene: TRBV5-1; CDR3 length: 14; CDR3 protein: CASTLTSYTDTQYF; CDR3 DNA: TGCGCCAGCACCCTGACTAGCTACACAGATACGCAGTATTTT
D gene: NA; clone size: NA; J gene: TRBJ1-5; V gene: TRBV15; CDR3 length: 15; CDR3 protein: CATRNGLISNQPQHF; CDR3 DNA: TGTGCCACCAGGAACGGACTAATTAGCAATCAGCCCCAGCATTTT
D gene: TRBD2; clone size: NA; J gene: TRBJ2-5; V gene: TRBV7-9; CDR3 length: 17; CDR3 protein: CASSSGGAGGESETQYF; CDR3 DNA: TGTGCCAGCAGCTCCGGGGGGGCGGGGGGAGAGTCGGAGACCCAGTACTTC
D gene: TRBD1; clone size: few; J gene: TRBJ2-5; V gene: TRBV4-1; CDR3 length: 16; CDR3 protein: CASSQDPPTGQETQYF; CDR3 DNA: TGCGCCAGCAGCCAAGATCCACCGACAGGGCAAGAGACCCAGTACTTC
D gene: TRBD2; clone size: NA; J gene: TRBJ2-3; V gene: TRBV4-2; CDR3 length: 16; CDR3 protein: CASSQLEAGGSDTQYF; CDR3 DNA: TGTGCCAGCAGCCAATTAGAAGCGGGAGGTTCAGATACGCAGTATTTT
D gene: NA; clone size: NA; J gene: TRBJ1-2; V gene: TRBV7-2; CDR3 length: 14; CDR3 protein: CASSLAGGNYGYTF; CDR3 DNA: TGTGCCAGCAGCTTAGCGGGGGGGAACTATGGCTACACCTTC
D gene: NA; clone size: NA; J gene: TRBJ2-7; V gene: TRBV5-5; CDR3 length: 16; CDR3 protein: CASIDRFLSSSYEQYF; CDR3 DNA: TGTGCCAGTATCGACAGATTCCTTTCCAGCTCCTACGAGCAGTACTTC
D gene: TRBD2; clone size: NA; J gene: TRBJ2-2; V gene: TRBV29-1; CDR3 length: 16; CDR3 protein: CSVRLGAGGPFGELFF; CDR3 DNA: TGCAGCGTTAGGTTGGGAGCGGGAGGGCCGTTCGGGGAGCTGTTTTTT
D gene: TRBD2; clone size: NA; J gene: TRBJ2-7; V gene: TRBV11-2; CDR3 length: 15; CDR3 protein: CASSLASGATYEQYF; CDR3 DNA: TGTGCCAGCAGCTTAGCTAGCGGGGCCACCTACGAGCAGTACTTC
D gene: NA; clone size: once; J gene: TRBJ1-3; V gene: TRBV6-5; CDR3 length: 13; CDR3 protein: CASAGPSGNTIYF; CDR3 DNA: TGTGCCAGCGCGGGTCCCTCTGGAAACACCATATATTTT
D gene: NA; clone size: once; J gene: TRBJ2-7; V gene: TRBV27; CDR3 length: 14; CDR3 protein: CASSSPRGNYEQYF; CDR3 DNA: TGTGCCAGCAGTTCCCCTCGCGGAAACTACGAGCAGTACTTC
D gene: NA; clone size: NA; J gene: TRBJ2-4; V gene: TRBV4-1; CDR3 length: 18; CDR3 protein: CASSQPRVLVEDKNIQYF; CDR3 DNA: TGCGCCAGCAGCCAACCCAGGGTCCTCGTAGAGGACAAAAACATTCAGTACTTC
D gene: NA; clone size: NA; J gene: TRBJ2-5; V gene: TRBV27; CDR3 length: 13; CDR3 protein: CASSQTGGPTQYF; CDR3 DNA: TGTGCCAGCAGTCAGACCGGGGGGCCGACCCAGTACTTC
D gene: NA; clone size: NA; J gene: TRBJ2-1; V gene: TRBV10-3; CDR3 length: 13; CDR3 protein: CATSADSYNEQFF; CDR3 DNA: TGTGCCACTTCAGCGGACTCCTACAATGAGCAGTTCTTC
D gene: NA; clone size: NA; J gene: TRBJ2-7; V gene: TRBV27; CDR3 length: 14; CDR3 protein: CASAARGGPYEQYF; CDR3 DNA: TGTGCCAGCGCCGCTAGGGGGGGCCCCTACGAGCAGTACTTC
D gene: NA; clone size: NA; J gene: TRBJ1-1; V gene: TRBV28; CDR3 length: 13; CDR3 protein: CATSTAMNTEAFF; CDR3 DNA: TGTGCCACCTCGACAGCCATGAACACTGAAGCTTTCTTT